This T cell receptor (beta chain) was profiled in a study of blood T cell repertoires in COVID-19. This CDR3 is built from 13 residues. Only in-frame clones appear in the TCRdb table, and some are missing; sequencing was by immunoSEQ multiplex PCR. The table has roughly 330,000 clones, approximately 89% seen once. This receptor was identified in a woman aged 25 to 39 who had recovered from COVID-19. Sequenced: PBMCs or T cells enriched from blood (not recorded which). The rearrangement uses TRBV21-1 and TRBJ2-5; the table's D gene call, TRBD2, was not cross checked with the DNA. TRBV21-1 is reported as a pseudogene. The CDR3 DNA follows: TGTGCCAGCAGCGGAGACGGCCAAGAGACCCAGTACTTC. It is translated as CASSGDGQETQYF.